This passage covers 6 T cell receptor beta chains from one sample sequenced in a study of T cells in Graves' hyperthyroidism and ophthalmopathy. RNA transcripts gave rise to amplified TCR beta CDR3 regions. RT-PCR in the first round (using the HTBI primer set) targeted the TCR CDR3. TCRdb reprocessed the multiplex PCR reads via MiXCR and lists one record per CDR3 protein. The table lists hundreds of thousands of distinct CDR3 sequences, less than 25% of them singletons. Material for sequencing was blood. The receptors stem from a man aged 25-40 years with Graves' ophthalmopathy.

This clonotype was recorded many times. V gene TRBV5-1 combines with J gene TRBJ2-7; no clear D gene. The CDR3 extends over 13 amino acids. Germline lookup yields CDR1 SGHRS and CDR2 YFSETQ. V was clipped by 3 bases and J by 3 bases, with 10 bases between them. The CDR3 coding sequence is TGCGCCAGCAGCTCATCCCAGGACTACGAGCAGTACTTC. Protein: CASSSSQDYEQYF.

This clonotype has only a few counts. The chain combines TRBV30 with TRBJ2-7; D unresolved. Germline lookup yields CDR1 GTSNPN and CDR2 SVGIG (reference sequence). The V and J ends lost 1 base and 0 bases respectively, with 13 bases between them. The CDR3 spans 15 residues. CDR3 amino acids: CAWSGQSMRSYEQYF. Written as DNA, the CDR3 is TGTGCCTGGAGTGGGCAGTCAATGCGCTCCTACGAGCAGTACTTC.

There are a few counts of this clonotype. This sequence joins TRBV29-1 and TRBJ1-1; TRBD1 matches at 9 bases. Losses at the gene ends were 7 bases for V and 1 base for J; bases not matched to a gene: 4. Germline V lookup: CDR1 SQVTM, CDR2 ANQGSEA. This CDR3 contains 13 residues. The CDR3 here is CSDTGGGNTEAFF. CDR3 nucleotide sequence: TGCAGCGACACAGGGGGCGGGAACACTGAAGCTTTCTTT.

A remark on this clonotype: A much larger clone sits a single nucleotide away, making a read error possible. The missing conserved phenylalanine or tryptophan at the end of this CDR3 makes a read error likely. This chain links TRBV12-3 or TRBV12-4 with TRBJ2-3; weak D call: TRBD1 (6 bases). This CDR3 has 13 residues. Deletions cut 3 bases from V and 7 bases from J, with 11 bases between. CDR3 sequence (DNA): TGTGCCAGCAGTTTGCAGGGGTGGAATACGCAGTATTCT. Protein sequence: CASSLQGWNTQYS.

This clonotype turned up a few times. The genes are TRBV7-9 and TRBJ1-2, with 7 nucleotides matching TRBD1. CDR1 is SEHNR, CDR2 FQNEAQ, per germline (reference sequence). The CDR3 has 15 amino acids. The ends lost 3 bases at V and 8 bases at J; junction bases unmatched: 12. CDR3 sequence (DNA): TGTGCCAGCAGCTTTGTACAGGGGATGCCCCGGGGCTACACCTTC. Translation gives CASSFVQGMPRGYTF.

There are a few counts of this clonotype. The chain joins TRBV9 to TRBJ1-1; 9 positions match TRBD1. The CDR3 loop spans 15 amino acids. V was pared by 1 base and J by 7 bases, with 8 bases of the junction left unmatched. CDR1 is SGDLS and CDR2 is YYNGEE in the germline V gene. The CDR3 reads CASSVLSEGQGEAFF. As DNA, the CDR3 is TGTGCCAGCAGCGTATTAAGCGAGGGACAGGGTGAAGCTTTCTTT. Variable domain in full (rest from reference TRBV9 and TRBJ1-1): DSGVTQTPKHLITATGQRVTLRCSPRSGDLSVYWYQQSLDQGLQFLIQYYNGEERAKGNILERFSAQQFPDLHSELNLSSLELGDSALYFCASSVLSEGQGEAFFGQGTRLTVV.